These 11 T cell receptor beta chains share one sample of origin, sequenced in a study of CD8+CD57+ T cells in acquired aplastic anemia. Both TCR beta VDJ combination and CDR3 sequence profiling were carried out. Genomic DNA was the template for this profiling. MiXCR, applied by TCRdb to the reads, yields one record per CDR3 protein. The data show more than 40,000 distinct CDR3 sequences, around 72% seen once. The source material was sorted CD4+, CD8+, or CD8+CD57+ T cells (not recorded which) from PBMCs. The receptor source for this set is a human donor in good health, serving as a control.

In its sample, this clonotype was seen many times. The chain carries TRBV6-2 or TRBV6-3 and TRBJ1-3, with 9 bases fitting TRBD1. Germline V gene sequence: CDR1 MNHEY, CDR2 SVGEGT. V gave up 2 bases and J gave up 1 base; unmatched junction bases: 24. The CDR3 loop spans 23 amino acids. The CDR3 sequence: CASSYASDATGGAKSLSGNTIYF. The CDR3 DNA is TGTGCCAGCAGTTACGCTTCTGACGCCACAGGGGGCGCGAAAAGTTTGTCTGGAAACACCATATATTTT.

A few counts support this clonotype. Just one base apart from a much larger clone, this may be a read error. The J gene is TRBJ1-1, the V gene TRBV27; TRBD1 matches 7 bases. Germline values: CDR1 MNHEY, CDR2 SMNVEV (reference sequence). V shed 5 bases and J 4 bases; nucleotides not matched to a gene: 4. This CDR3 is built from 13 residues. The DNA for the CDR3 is TGTGCCAGCAGTGGGGCAGGGGGCACTGAAGCTTTCTTT. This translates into CASSGAGGTEAFF.

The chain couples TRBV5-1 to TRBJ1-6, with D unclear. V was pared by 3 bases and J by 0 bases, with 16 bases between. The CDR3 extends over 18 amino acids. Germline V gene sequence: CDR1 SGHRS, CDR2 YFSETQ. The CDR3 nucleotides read TGCGCCAGCAGCTCAGATACCCTAGGGCACTCCTATAATTCACCCCTCCACTTT. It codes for CASSSDTLGHSYNSPLHF.

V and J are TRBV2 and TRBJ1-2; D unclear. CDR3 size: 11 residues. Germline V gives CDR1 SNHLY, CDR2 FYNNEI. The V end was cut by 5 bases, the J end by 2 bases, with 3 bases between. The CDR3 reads CASSPNYGYTF. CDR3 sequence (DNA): TGTGCCAGCAGTCCGAACTATGGCTACACCTTC.

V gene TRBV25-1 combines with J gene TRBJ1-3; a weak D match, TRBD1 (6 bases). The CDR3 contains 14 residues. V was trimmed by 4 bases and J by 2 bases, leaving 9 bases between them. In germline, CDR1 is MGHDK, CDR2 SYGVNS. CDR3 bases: TGTGCCAGCAGTGGGCCAGGGGCTGGAAACACCATATATTTT. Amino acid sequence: CASSGPGAGNTIYF.

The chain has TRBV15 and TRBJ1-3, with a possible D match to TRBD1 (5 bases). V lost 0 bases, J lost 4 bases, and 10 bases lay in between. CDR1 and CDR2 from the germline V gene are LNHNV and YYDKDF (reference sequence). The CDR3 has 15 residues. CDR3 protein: CATSRDPGEGNTIYF. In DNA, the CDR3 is TGTGCCACCAGCAGAGATCCGGGGGAAGGAAACACCATATATTTT.

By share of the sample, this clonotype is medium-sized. Here the CDR3 reads CAISGGGETQYF. The CDR3, as DNA: TGTGCCATCAGTGGGGGAGGGGAGACCCAGTACTTC. The V and J genes are TRBV10-3 and TRBJ2-5; 7 nucleotides match TRBD2. CDR1 is ENHRY, CDR2 SYGVKD, per germline. Trimming took 4 bases from V and 5 from J; bases not matched to a gene: 1. The CDR3 length is 12 residues.

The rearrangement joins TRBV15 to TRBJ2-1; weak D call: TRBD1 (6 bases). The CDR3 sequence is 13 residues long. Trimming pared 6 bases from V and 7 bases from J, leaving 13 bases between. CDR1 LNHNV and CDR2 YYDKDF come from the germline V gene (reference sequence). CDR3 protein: CATRDDRHNEQFF. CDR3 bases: TGTGCCACCAGGGACGACAGGCATAATGAGCAGTTCTTC.

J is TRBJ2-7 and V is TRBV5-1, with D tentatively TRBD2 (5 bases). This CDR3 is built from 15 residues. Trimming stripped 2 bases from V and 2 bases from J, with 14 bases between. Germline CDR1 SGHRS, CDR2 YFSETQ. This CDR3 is CASSFDTTTTYEQYF. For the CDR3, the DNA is TGCGCCAGCAGCTTCGATACGACTACCACCTACGAGCAGTACTTC.

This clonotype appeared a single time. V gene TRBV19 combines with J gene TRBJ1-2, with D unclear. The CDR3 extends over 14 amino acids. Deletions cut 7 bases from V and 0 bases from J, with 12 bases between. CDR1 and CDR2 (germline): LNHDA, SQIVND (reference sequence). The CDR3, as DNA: TGTGCCAGTAAGATCGACGGCTCTAACTATGGCTACACCTTC. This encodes CASKIDGSNYGYTF.

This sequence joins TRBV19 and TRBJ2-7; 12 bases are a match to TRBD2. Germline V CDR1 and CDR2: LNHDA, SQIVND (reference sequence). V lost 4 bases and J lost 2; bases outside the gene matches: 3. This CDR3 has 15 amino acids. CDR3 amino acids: CASSTTSGGTYEQYF. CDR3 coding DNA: TGTGCCAGTAGTACGACTAGCGGGGGAACCTACGAGCAGTACTTC.